The 4 T cell receptor beta chains given below trace back to one sample, sequenced in a study of cytomegalovirus exposure and HLA in healthy donors. PCR was performed using 60 Vbeta and 13 Jbeta primers. Repertoires were generated with immunoSEQ multiplex PCR, while TCRdb's copy carries only in-frame clones and drops some. The sample contains 150,000 to 200,000 clones, around four fifths of which appear only once. The sequencing sample was made of PBMCs. The receptor set was obtained from a woman in her twenties or thirties in good health and CMV-seronegative.

This clone has only a few counts. The chain joins TRBV30 to TRBJ1-1, with D unclear. Germline V CDR1 and CDR2: GTSNPN, SVGIG (reference sequence). This CDR3 comprises 13 residues. The V end lost 5 bases, the J end lost 3 bases, and 13 bases lay between the germline ends. The CDR3 bases are TGTGCCTGGGCCAGGCACTCGGACACTGAAGCTTTCTTT. Protein product: CAWARHSDTEAFF.

A few counts support this clone. The chain employs TRBV19 and TRBJ1-1; perhaps TRBD1 as D (6 bases). The V and J ends lost 7 bases and 1 base respectively, with 19 bases between them. Germline lookup yields CDR1 LNHDA and CDR2 SQIVND (reference sequence). This CDR3 is 16 amino acids long. The CDR3 DNA reads as TGTGCCAGTATCCCAATAGGGGAGGGGGGGAACACTGAAGCTTTCTTT. This gives the protein CASIPIGEGGNTEAFF.

The chain uses TRBV7-8 and TRBJ1-3, with a possible D match to TRBD1 (6 bases). V was shortened by 6 bases and J by 4 bases, with 19 bases between the two germline ends. Germline lookup yields CDR1 SGHVS and CDR2 FQNEAQ. The CDR3 is 16 residues long. The chain's CDR3 is CASSSFRTDVGNTIYF. CDR3 nucleotides: TGTGCCAGCAGTTCATTTAGGACAGACGTGGGAAACACCATATATTTT.

The V call is TRBV6-1, the J call TRBJ2-1, with 10 bases that match TRBD2. Trimming took 0 bases from V and 4 from J; bases not matched to a gene: 0. CDR1 MNHNS and CDR2 SASEGT come from the germline V gene. The CDR3 covers 15 residues. This CDR3 is CASSEASGGYNEQFF. The CDR3 DNA sequence: TGTGCCAGCAGTGAAGCTAGCGGGGGGTACAATGAGCAGTTCTTC.